This T cell receptor (beta chain) was documented in a study of blood T cell repertoires in COVID-19. The overall study: Acute and convalescent COVID-19 specimens originated in the United States, Italy and Spain. PBMCs, B-cell-depleted T cells, or T cells provided the cDNA or gDNA that made up the material.

Germline CDR1 MDHEN, CDR2 SYDVKM. The CDR3 contains 12 residues. V was clipped by 2 bases and J by 7 bases; unmatched bases: 1. Turning to this clone: In the same sample, other DNA sequences code for this CDR3.

In the original processing: Scientists estimated how many nucleated cells there were by amplifying reference gene primers. The protocol was immunoSEQ multiplex PCR, while the TCRdb copy is restricted to in-frame clones and leaves out a portion. D and trimming come from the DNA, and the V and J calls and clone size come from that table. The sample has around 290,000 clones, around 87% seen once. This chain connects TRBV28 to TRBJ1-2; TRBD1 agrees at 7 bases. This clonotype was sampled from a woman aged 50 to 65 who had recovered from COVID-19. Sequenced: peripheral blood. CDR3 sequence reads: CASSLTGVGYTF. Here the CDR3 DNA reads TGTGCCAGCAGTTTAACAGGGGTTGGCTACACCTTC.